A single sample is the source of the 23 T cell receptor beta chains below, sequenced in a study of T cell responses to AZD1222 COVID-19 vaccine. Produced via immunoSEQ multiplex PCR; TCRdb's table is partial and in-frame only. The data contain some 110,000 clones, around 89% of them singletons. Source: peripheral blood, taken 28 days after the second AZD1222 dose. The receptors derive from an adult who received the AZD1222 COVID-19 vaccine.

In its sample, this clone was seen a few times. The chain links TRBV25-1 to TRBJ1-2; possible D gene TRBD1, 5 bases. The CDR3 runs 14 residues. Trimming pared 0 bases from V and 7 bases from J, leaving 12 bases between. CDR1 and CDR2 from the germline V gene are MGHDK and SYGVNS. CDR3 sequence (DNA): TGTGCCAGCAGTGAATATGGGGGTGCAGGTGGCTACACCTTC. It yields the protein CASSEYGGAGGYTF.

This chain links TRBV30 with TRBJ2-7, with 7 bases that match TRBD1. J gave up 6 bases and V 0 bases, and 5 bases lay outside the gene matches. From germline, CDR1 is GTSNPN and CDR2 SVGIG (reference sequence). This CDR3 contains 13 residues. The CDR3 DNA is TGTGCCTGGAGTGTACTGACAGGGACCGAGCAGTACTTC. This encodes CAWSVLTGTEQYF.

The chain couples TRBV9 to TRBJ1-1; perhaps TRBD1 as D (6 bases). Trimming shortened V by 4 bases and J by 4 bases, and 20 bases separated the two germline ends. The CDR3 is made up of 16 amino acids. Germline V gives CDR1 SGDLS, CDR2 YYNGEE. Here the CDR3 DNA reads TGTGCCAGCAGCCCCCCCGGGGACACGCGGGGCACTGAAGCTTTCTTT. Translating it yields CASSPPGDTRGTEAFF.

The chain has TRBV7-9 and TRBJ2-7; no firm D call. CDR3 length: 13 residues. V was cut by 5 bases and J by 3 bases, with 11 bases left in between. The germline V gene has CDR1 SEHNR and CDR2 FQNEAQ (reference sequence). The DNA for the CDR3 is TGTGCCAGCAGCCCCGTGGACCGCTACGAGCAGTACTTC. Amino acids: CASSPVDRYEQYF.

This CDR3 is CASSPGGGQETQYF. DNA of the CDR3: TGTGCCAGCTCACCAGGGGGCGGGCAAGAGACCCAGTACTTC. The chain recombines TRBV18 with TRBJ2-5; D is possibly TRBD1 (6 bases). The V end was cut by 2 bases, the J end by 2 bases, with 9 bases between. The V gene's germline CDR1 is KGHSH and CDR2 LQKENI. This CDR3 spans 14 amino acids.

This chain joins TRBV23-1 and TRBJ2-7; possibly TRBD1 for D (5 bases). TRBV23-1 is labeled an ORF, and its function is uncertain. V dropped 4 bases and J dropped 5 bases, with 24 bases sitting between them. This CDR3 is 17 amino acids long. CDR3 region: CASSRAAPAGKSHEQYF. Written as DNA, the CDR3 is TGCGCCAGCAGTCGAGCCGCCCCGGCAGGGAAATCCCACGAGCAGTACTTC.

The chain combines TRBV28 with TRBJ2-7, with TRBD1 matching over 7 bases. The CDR3 is 14 amino acids. Germline-derived CDR1 and CDR2 are MDHEN and SYDVKM. The V and J ends lost 6 bases and 3 bases, in that order; junction bases with no gene match: 8. CDR3 sequence: CASRLPGQIYEQYF. In nucleotides, the CDR3 is TGTGCCAGCAGACTGCCGGGACAGATCTACGAGCAGTACTTC.

The genes are TRBV6-5 and TRBJ1-2; D might be TRBD1 (6 bases). The CDR3 contains 14 residues. V shed 5 bases and J shed 7 bases, with 17 bases lying between them. Germline V gene data show CDR1 as MNHEY and CDR2 as SVGAGI. The CDR3, as DNA: TGTGCCAGCAGTCCTGACAGAACCAGGGGTGGCTACACCTTC. This gives the protein CASSPDRTRGGYTF.

V usage is TRBV27 and J usage is TRBJ2-3; the match to TRBD1 covers 11 bases. The CDR3 has 16 amino acids. Germline lookup yields CDR1 MNHEY and CDR2 SMNVEV (reference sequence). The junction had 10 bases not matched to a gene; V was cut back by 5 bases and J by 6 bases. DNA for the CDR3: TGTGCCAGCAGTCCGGGACAGGGGGGATTGGCGGATACGCAGTATTTT. It translates to CASSPGQGGLADTQYF.

The V gene is TRBV12-5, the J gene TRBJ1-5, with 8 bases that match TRBD1. V gave up 0 bases and J gave up 3 bases; unmatched junction bases: 7. The CDR3 contains 17 residues. The germline CDR1 and CDR2 sequences are LGHNT and FRNRAP. As DNA, the CDR3 is TGTGCTAGTGGTTTGGTACTTGGGACAGGCCTCAATCAGCCCCAGCATTTT. This translates into CASGLVLGTGLNQPQHF.

This clone showed up just a few times. Other DNA sequences of this sample code for an identical CDR3. The chain has TRBV19 and TRBJ2-7; no clear D. Looked up from germline, CDR1 is LNHDA and CDR2 is SQIVND (reference sequence). Deletions cut 3 bases from V and 0 bases from J, with 9 bases between. The CDR3 covers 14 residues. Here the CDR3 reads CASSITASSYEQYF. In nucleotides, the CDR3 is TGTGCCAGTAGTATTACAGCCAGCTCCTACGAGCAGTACTTC. Using reference TRBV19 and TRBJ2-7 for the parts outside the CDR3, the full variable domain is DGGITQSPKYLFRKEGQNVTLSCEQNLNHDAMYWYRQDPGQGLRLIYYSQIVNDFQKGDIAEGYSVSREKKESFPLTVTSAQKNPTAFYLCASSITASSYEQYFGPGTRLTVT.

This clone has only one observation. Here the CDR3 DNA reads TGTGCCAGCAGCTTGGCGGGATCATACAATGAGCAGTTCTTC. Residues: CASSLAGSYNEQFF. The V gene is TRBV7-6, the J gene TRBJ2-1; the D gene is possibly TRBD2 (6 bases). Germline V gene lookup returns CDR1 SGHVS and CDR2 FNYEAQ. The CDR3 sequence is 14 residues long. V lost 3 bases and J lost 4, with 10 bases in between.

The chain combines TRBV6-5 with TRBJ2-7; possibly TRBD2 for D (6 bases). In germline, CDR1 is MNHEY, CDR2 SVGAGI. Trimming pared 6 bases from V and 6 bases from J, leaving 18 bases between. This CDR3 contains 14 residues. CDR3 loop: CASRSGGSGVEQYF. Here the CDR3 DNA reads TGTGCCAGCAGGTCTGGGGGGAGTGGGGTCGAGCAGTACTTC.

The CDR3 region is CASTQEDGMNTEAFF. The CDR3 DNA sequence: TGTGCCAGCACACAGGAAGATGGTATGAACACTGAAGCTTTCTTT. V usage is TRBV2 and J usage is TRBJ1-1; D might be TRBD1 (5 bases). CDR1 and CDR2 from the germline V gene are SNHLY and FYNNEI. The CDR3 consists of 15 residues. The V end lost 7 bases, the J end lost 0 bases, and 15 bases lay between the germline ends.

The V gene is TRBV28, the J gene TRBJ1-6; D is unclear. V lost 8 bases, J lost 6 bases, and 8 bases lay in between. Germline V gene lookup returns CDR1 MDHEN and CDR2 SYDVKM. The CDR3 totals 12 residues. The CDR3 is CASRPLNSPLHF. The CDR3 DNA sequence: TGTGCCAGCCGACCCCTTAATTCACCCCTCCACTTT.

The chain joins TRBV28 to TRBJ1-2, with a weak D call TRBD1 (5 bases). This CDR3 contains 17 residues. Per germline, CDR1 MDHEN and CDR2 SYDVKM. V shed 6 bases and J shed 2 bases, with 22 bases lying between them. CDR3 loop: CASSPLGRATFNYGYTF. The CDR3 region has the DNA TGTGCCAGCAGCCCGTTGGGCAGGGCAACATTCAACTATGGCTACACCTTC.

The chain has TRBV29-1 and TRBJ1-4, with a weak D call TRBD1 (6 bases). This CDR3 contains 13 residues. V gave up 5 bases and J gave up 4 bases, with 11 bases separating them. The germline gives CDR1 SQVTM, CDR2 ANQGSEA. CDR3 sequence: CSVKGGFNEKLFF. The CDR3 nucleotides read TGCAGCGTTAAAGGGGGGTTTAATGAAAAACTGTTTTTT.

The rearrangement uses TRBV29-1 and TRBJ2-2; D is ambiguous. V shed 7 bases and J shed 1 base, with 10 bases lying between them. Looked up from germline, CDR1 is SQVTM and CDR2 is ANQGSEA. This CDR3 comprises 13 residues. In DNA, the CDR3 is TGCAGCGGCACTACCCAGAACACCGGGGAGCTGTTTTTT. Protein: CSGTTQNTGELFF.

The chain uses TRBV5-8 and TRBJ2-7; a possible D gene is TRBD1 (5 bases). This CDR3 has 14 residues. V dropped 4 bases and J dropped 1 base, with 12 bases sitting between them. Germline lookup yields CDR1 SGHTS and CDR2 YDEGEE. Written as DNA, the CDR3 is TGTGCCAGCAGCCGTCGGGCAGGGTCCTACGAGCAGTACTTC. Its translation is CASSRRAGSYEQYF. Complete variable domain (other parts from reference TRBV5-8 and TRBJ2-7): EAGVTQSPTHLIKTRGQQATLRCSPISGHTSVYWYQQALGLGLQFLLWYDEGEERNRGNFPPRFSGRQFPNYSSELNVNALELEDSALYLCASSRRAGSYEQYFGPGTRLTVT.

The V call is TRBV12-3 or TRBV12-4, the J call TRBJ2-1; D is uncertain. V shed 3 bases and J shed 4 bases, with 4 bases lying between them. This CDR3 is built from 12 residues. In DNA form, the CDR3 reads TGTGCCAGCAGTTTCGGGTACAATGAGCAGTTCTTC. This translates into CASSFGYNEQFF.

This chain links TRBV6-5 with TRBJ2-7; 7 bases match TRBD2. The V segment lost 6 bases and the J segment 2 bases; nucleotides outside the gene matches: 7. CDR1 is MNHEY, CDR2 SVGAGI, per germline. The CDR3 totals 14 residues. CDR3 in amino acids: CASSQIGRAYEQYF. In DNA form, the CDR3 reads TGTGCCAGCAGCCAGATTGGGAGGGCCTACGAGCAGTACTTC.

J is TRBJ1-1 and V is TRBV29-1, with D tentatively TRBD1 (5 bases). V was clipped by 4 bases and J by 2 bases, with 14 bases between them. The CDR3 has 14 amino acids. Germline loops: CDR1 SQVTM, CDR2 ANQGSEA. CDR3 region: CSVAKGSTNTEAFF. The CDR3 nucleotides are TGCAGCGTTGCGAAGGGGTCAACCAACACTGAAGCTTTCTTT.

The rearrangement uses TRBV27 and TRBJ2-7, with 13 positions matching TRBD2. This CDR3 comprises 14 residues. The ends lost 5 bases at V and 6 bases at J; junction bases unmatched: 4. In germline, CDR1 is MNHEY, CDR2 SMNVEV (reference sequence). The CDR3 sequence is CASSRTSGGCEQYF. CDR3 sequence (DNA): TGTGCCAGCAGTCGGACTAGCGGGGGTTGCGAGCAGTACTTC.